Listed below are T cell receptor beta chains from one sample, sequenced in a study of T-cell reconstitution after alpha-beta-depleted transplantation in children. TCRdb analysed the PCR reads with MiXCR anew, one entry per CDR3 protein. The table includes 600,000 to 700,000 distinct CDR3 sequences, around 13% detected once. The sample here was PBMCs, taken before TCRalphabeta/CD19-depleted stem cell transplant. The receptors derive from a girl aged 2-15 years with congenital amegakaryocytic thrombocytopenia, due to receive a stem cell transplant. CDR3s leave out the opening cysteine and the closing phenylalanine or tryptophan. Not all rows give a size; the values are once, few, many and, for expanded clones, a class.

cdr3_length | j_call | clone_size | v_call | cdr3_aa
12 | TRBJ2-7 | many | TRBV15 | ATSRTGQFYEQY
12 | TRBJ1-6 | many | TRBV20-1 | SARGDSVYSPLH
12 | TRBJ2-7 | few | TRBV29-1 | SVSGLAGPNEQY
12 | TRBJ2-1 | many | TRBV11-2 | ASSLLAGNNEQF
10 | TRBJ2-7 | many | TRBV25-1 | ASREGMGEQY
13 | TRBJ2-1 | many | TRBV5-1 | ASSLVAANEEEQF
11 | TRBJ1-5 | few | TRBV29-1 | SAQGGEGQPQH
12 | TRBJ1-1 | many | TRBV20-1 | SARRKDRGGEAF
9 | TRBJ1-5 | NA | TRBV4-1 | ASSLLWPQH
11 | TRBJ2-7 | many | TRBV5-6 | ASSFDSTYEQY
13 | TRBJ2-7 | few | TRBV7-2 | ASSLVSTRVTEQY
14 | TRBJ2-1 | NA | TRBV20-1 | SARELRGFSYNEQF
14 | TRBJ2-3 | many | TRBV20-1 | SARGARQGPTDTQY
13 | TRBJ2-1 | many | TRBV27 | ASSPGTSGHNEQF
9 | TRBJ1-1 | many | TRBV29-1 | SVSWGTEAF
14 | TRBJ2-7 | many | TRBV5-1 | ASRTEFGRIAYEQY
15 | TRBJ2-5 | few | TRBV20-1 | SATGTSGSWDQETQY
11 | TRBJ2-1 | NA | TRBV3-1 | ASSHGGYYEQF
13 | TRBJ2-1 | few | TRBV5-1 | ASSYRLADGNEQF
15 | TRBJ2-7 | NA | TRBV7-7 | ASSLGFGQGEAYEQY
14 | TRBJ1-6 | few | TRBV3-1 | ASSQDTHIGWSPLH
11 | TRBJ1-5 | many | TRBV20-1 | SALMGPLQPQH
11 | TRBJ1-2 | many | TRBV20-1 | SARGGQGDGYT
14 | TRBJ2-2 | many | TRBV7-2 | ASSLGGPSNTGELF
13 | TRBJ2-6 | NA | TRBV7-2 | ASSYRGTGANVLT
12 | TRBJ2-7 | many | TRBV7-9 | ASSPTDYSYEQY
14 | TRBJ2-1 | few | TRBV20-1 | SASPLGGSSYNEQF
13 | TRBJ2-3 | few | TRBV2 | ASSTRQGRDDTQY
14 | TRBJ2-3 | many | TRBV12-3/TRBV12-4 | ASSSLAMDPPDTQY
14 | TRBJ2-7 | many | TRBV9 | ASSVDGLAENYEQY
9 | TRBJ1-4 | few | TRBV12-3/TRBV12-4 | ASSLGAKLF
17 | TRBJ2-2 | NA | TRBV4-1 | ASSRSPRQTGGDTGELF
13 | TRBJ2-1 | NA | TRBV30 | AWRLTGSSYNEQF
12 | TRBJ2-7 | many | TRBV20-1 | SARDYGGSYEQY
14 | TRBJ1-4 | few | TRBV7-8 | ASSLAVGQLNEKLF
14 | TRBJ1-1 | NA | TRBV5-1 | GSSFGDRGGHTEAF
11 | TRBJ2-7 | few | TRBV20-1 | SARTDSAYEQY
16 | TRBJ2-7 | few | TRBV11-1 | ASSLVGGAQLFTYEQY
13 | TRBJ2-1 | many | TRBV15 | ATSRVYGGLNEQF
14 | TRBJ2-7 | few | TRBV7-8 | ASSPLRGAGDYEQY
14 | TRBJ2-3 | many | TRBV12-3/TRBV12-4 | ASNVGLAGGPDTQY
15 | TRBJ2-1 | NA | TRBV5-6 | ASSSTSGRVVDNEQF
13 | TRBJ2-1 | NA | TRBV27 | ASKIGGLLRDEQF
12 | TRBJ2-5 | few | TRBV4-1 | ASSQAPREETQY
12 | TRBJ2-2 | many | TRBV12-3/TRBV12-4 | ASSHYPDTGELF
11 | TRBJ2-2 | many | TRBV6-2/TRBV6-3 | ASSYRDTGELF
14 | TRBJ2-5 | NA | TRBV5-1 | ASSVGGNQVQETQY
12 | TRBJ2-1 | many | TRBV15 | ATSQRNGNNEQF
10 | TRBJ2-1 | many | TRBV5-1 | ASSWTPNEQF
12 | TRBJ1-2 | many | TRBV12-3/TRBV12-4 | ASSSNDRGYGYT
16 | TRBJ2-5 | NA | TRBV5-1 | ASSLSGGGSQGQETQY
15 | TRBJ2-7 | NA | TRBV7-2 | ASSFALGSGRAYEQY
11 | TRBJ2-2 | NA | TRBV4-2 | ASSRGDDGELF
17 | TRBJ2-1 | many | TRBV15 | ATSRVPSGGYSSYNEQF
13 | TRBJ1-4 | NA | TRBV12-3/TRBV12-4 | ASSQRGGVNEKLF
13 | TRBJ1-3 | NA | TRBV12-5 | ASGRGQKGGNTIY
14 | TRBJ2-7 | many | TRBV12-3/TRBV12-4 | ASSSLEGVSAYEQY
14 | TRBJ2-1 | many | TRBV3-1 | ASSQGLAGSYNEQF